What follows describes a single T cell receptor beta chain. The data originate from a study of blood T cell repertoires in COVID-19. Study information: Spain, Italy and the United States supplied samples that represented acute and convalescent COVID-19. The cDNA or gDNA used as material had been derived from T cells, B-cell-depleted T cells, or PBMCs.

Trimming removed 4 bases from V and 8 bases from J, with 15 bases in between. This CDR3 is built from 13 residues. Germline-derived CDR1 and CDR2 are SGHRS and YFSETQ. Per the authors' pipeline: The authors estimated nucleated cell counts from reference gene primer amplification. Some clones are missing from TCRdb's copy, which holds only in-frame ones; the method was immunoSEQ multiplex PCR. V, J and clone size reflect that table, while D and trimming were determined from the DNA. Of more than 100,000 clones in the sample, 87% were seen once. V gene TRBV5-1 combines with J gene TRBJ1-2; TRBD1 is a possible D gene (5 bases). This TCR was recovered from a woman in her sixties with acute or convalescent COVID-19. What was sequenced was peripheral blood. CDR3 nucleotides: TGCGCCAGCAGCAGAGGCAGGGTCGGAGGCTACACCTTC. Its protein is CASSRGRVGGYTF.